The 30 T cell receptor beta chains listed next were all sequenced from one sample in a study of beta chain features in type 1 diabetes. The isolated RNA, all of it, was reverse transcribed, so expressed TCRB transcripts were what got sequenced. The repertoire was sequenced with immunoSEQ multiplex PCR; TCRdb's copy has only in-frame clones and lacks some. The table shows about 150,000 clones, with over 8.5% occurring only once. The sequenced sample was central memory CD4+ T cells from blood. The receptors come from a man aged 18 to 35 in good health.

This chain uses TRBV14 with TRBJ1-3; D is ambiguous. The CDR3 totals 15 residues. Germline V CDR1 and CDR2: SGHDN, FVKESK. V lost 1 base, J lost 1 base, and 8 bases lay in between. The CDR3 loop is CASSQARPSGNTIYF. Written as DNA, the CDR3 is TGTGCCAGCAGCCAAGCGCGGCCTTCTGGAAACACCATATATTTT.

V is TRBV28 and J is TRBJ2-6; 10 positions agree with TRBD2. The germline V gene encodes CDR1 MDHEN and CDR2 SYDVKM. This CDR3 contains 17 residues. The ends lost 2 bases at V and 2 bases at J; junction bases unmatched: 3. Here the CDR3 DNA reads TGTGCCAGCAGTTTACAGCGGGGGGGCGCTGGGGCCAACGTCCTGACTTTC. This sequence encodes CASSLQRGGAGANVLTF.

There are a few counts of this clone. This rearrangement joins TRBV9 to TRBJ1-2; D is possibly TRBD1 (5 bases). Trimming shortened V by 3 bases and J by 4 bases, and 16 bases separated the two germline ends. Germline V CDR1 and CDR2: SGDLS, YYNGEE. This CDR3 has 15 residues. In DNA, the CDR3 is TGTGCCAGCAGCGCCGGTGGAGGGGCGAGCTATGGCTACACCTTC. Its protein product is CASSAGGGASYGYTF.

Ten or more counts support this clone. The V and J genes are TRBV18 and TRBJ1-4; D ambiguous. This CDR3 has 16 residues. V was clipped by 9 bases and J by 5 bases, with 22 bases between them. Germline V gene lookup returns CDR1 KGHSH and CDR2 LQKENI. The CDR3 here is CASPSFLGRKNEKLFF. The CDR3 region has the DNA TGTGCCAGTCCGAGTTTCTTGGGCAGAAAGAATGAAAAACTGTTTTTT.

This clone was detected ten times or more. The chain employs TRBV10-3 and TRBJ2-4; D is undetermined. Germline V gene data show CDR1 as ENHRY and CDR2 as SYGVKD. The V end was cut by 6 bases, the J end by 2 bases, with 11 bases between. The CDR3 is 14 residues long. The CDR3 sequence is CAIRDPSTKNIQYF. DNA of the CDR3: TGTGCCATCAGGGATCCTTCAACCAAAAACATTCAGTACTTC.

The gene calls are TRBV10-3 and TRBJ2-5, with D uncertain. The length of the CDR3 is 12 residues. Trimming cost V 4 bases and J 5 bases, with 8 bases left between them. Germline V gene data show CDR1 as ENHRY and CDR2 as SYGVKD. The CDR3 sequence is CAISAGKETQYF. The CDR3 coding sequence is TGTGCCATCAGTGCTGGGAAGGAGACCCAGTACTTC.

This clone showed up many times. The J gene is TRBJ2-2, the V gene TRBV7-9, with D perhaps TRBD1 (5 bases). Germline CDR1 reads SEHNR; CDR2 reads FQNEAQ (reference sequence). The V end was cut by 5 bases, the J end by 3 bases, with 16 bases between. The CDR3 totals 16 residues. This CDR3 is CASSNWGPGDTGELFF. The CDR3 DNA reads TGTGCCAGCAGCAACTGGGGCCCCGGTGACACCGGGGAGCTGTTTTTT.

This clone was detected only a few times. CDR3 bases: TGCAGCGCCCGGGACTTAAACACCGGGGAGCTGTTTTTT. It yields the protein CSARDLNTGELFF. V gene TRBV29-1 combines with J gene TRBJ2-2, with a tentative D call TRBD2 (6 bases). The CDR3 runs 13 residues. Between the trimmed V and J ends, which lost 7 bases and 2 bases, there was a span of 11 bases. Germline V gives CDR1 SQVTM, CDR2 ANQGSEA.

The CDR3 loop reads CASSSRQGPSLNEQFF. As DNA, the CDR3 is TGTGCCAGCAGCTCTAGACAGGGACCATCCCTAAATGAGCAGTTCTTC. The chain has TRBV11-2 and TRBJ2-1; 7 bases agree with TRBD1. With V trimmed by 4 bases and J by 7 bases, 13 bases remained unmatched. The length of the CDR3 is 16 residues. Germline V gene sequence: CDR1 SGHAT, CDR2 FQNNGV.

In regard to this clone: Being one base from a much bigger clone, this may be a read error. This chain joins TRBV5-4 and TRBJ2-7, with 7 bases matching TRBD1. CDR1 and CDR2 (germline): SGHNT, YYREEE (reference sequence). This CDR3 spans 15 amino acids. The CDR3 protein is CACSLGQGVAYEQYF. CDR3 in DNA: TGTGCCTGCAGCTTGGGTCAGGGGGTAGCCTACGAGCAGTACTTC.

As for this clone: Other DNA sequences in this specimen translate into the identical CDR3. The chain employs TRBV7-9 and TRBJ2-3; 7 bases match TRBD1. The length of the CDR3 is 12 residues. Per the germline V gene, CDR1 is SEHNR and CDR2 is FQNEAQ (reference sequence). V shed 5 bases and J 6 bases; nucleotides not matched to a gene: 2. DNA of the CDR3: TGTGCCAGCAGCCCACAGGGGGATACGCAGTATTTT. Amino acids: CASSPQGDTQYF.

This clone came up a few times. This chain uses TRBV23-1 with TRBJ1-5; maybe TRBD1 (6 bases). TRBV23-1 is an open reading frame, and its role is uncertain. This CDR3 is built from 14 residues. The V end lost 4 bases, the J end lost 6 bases, and 13 bases lay between the germline ends. The CDR3 sequence is CASSPGGGGQPQHF. CDR3 coding DNA: TGCGCCAGCAGTCCGGGTGGAGGGGGTCAGCCCCAGCATTTT.

This clone was counted a few times. This chain connects TRBV2 to TRBJ2-3; D gene ambiguous. CDR1 is SNHLY and CDR2 is FYNNEI in the germline V gene. V lost 7 bases and J lost 0, with 8 bases in between. The CDR3 extends over 13 amino acids. Here the CDR3 reads CASKFASTDTQYF. The CDR3 nucleotides read TGTGCCAGCAAGTTTGCTAGCACAGATACGCAGTATTTT.

In its sample, this clone was seen a few times. The chain has TRBV2 and TRBJ2-7; TRBD1 is a possible D gene (6 bases). CDR3 length: 15 residues. Germline CDR1 is SNHLY and CDR2 is FYNNEI. V was pared by 6 bases and J by 3 bases, with 18 bases between. The CDR3 coding sequence is TGTGCCAGCAGCGCACTTACAAGGGGGAGCTACGAGCAGTACTTC. It translates to CASSALTRGSYEQYF.

The sample holds a few counts of this clone. The chain couples TRBV7-3 to TRBJ2-3; 12 bases agree with TRBD2. CDR3 length: 16 amino acids. With 5 bases clipped from V and 2 bases from J, the junction kept 5 bases outside the gene matches. The V gene's germline CDR1 is SGHTA and CDR2 FQGTGA. The CDR3: CASSLGLAGNTDTQYF. The CDR3 nucleotides are TGTGCCAGCAGCCTAGGACTAGCGGGAAACACAGATACGCAGTATTTT.

In its sample, this clone was seen many times. This chain links TRBV7-2 with TRBJ2-3, with a tentative D call TRBD1 (6 bases). The germline V gene has CDR1 SGHTA and CDR2 FQGNSA. Trimming took off 6 bases at V and 4 bases at J, with 11 bases between the two ends. The CDR3 length is 13 residues. CDR3 nucleotides: TGTGCCAGCAGGGACAGTGGGGCAGATACGCAGTATTTT. This translates into CASRDSGADTQYF.

The V gene is TRBV15, the J gene TRBJ1-1, with D unresolved. The CDR3 runs to 14 residues. The germline gives CDR1 LNHNV, CDR2 YYDKDF (reference sequence). Between the trimmed V and J ends, which lost 0 bases and 7 bases, there was a span of 12 bases. The CDR3 spells CATSRDYRAGEAFF. CDR3 nucleotides: TGTGCCACCAGCAGAGATTATAGGGCAGGTGAAGCTTTCTTT.

This clone was seen only a few times. This chain connects TRBV7-2 to TRBJ2-6; D unclear. The V gene lost 3 bases and the J gene lost 1 base, with 1 base spanning the gap. The CDR3 loop spans 13 amino acids. Per germline, CDR1 SGHTA and CDR2 FQGNSA. CDR3 nucleotide sequence: TGTGCCAGCAGCTTTTCTGGGGCCAACGTCCTGACTTTC. This codes for CASSFSGANVLTF.

The chain combines TRBV28 with TRBJ2-3; 7 nucleotides match TRBD1. The CDR3 length is 15 residues. CDR1 MDHEN and CDR2 SYDVKM come from the germline V gene. V gave up 6 bases and J gave up 4 bases; unmatched junction bases: 10. The CDR3, as DNA: TGTGCCAGCAGAGAGACGACAGGGTACGCAGATACGCAGTATTTT. It translates to CASRETTGYADTQYF.

The V gene is TRBV5-1, the J gene TRBJ2-1; tentative D call: TRBD2 (6 bases). Germline V gives CDR1 SGHRS, CDR2 YFSETQ. The CDR3 has 14 residues. Trimming took off 7 bases at V and 6 bases at J, with 17 bases between the two ends. CDR3 nucleotide sequence: TGCGCCAGCCATGAGCCCGGGACTCCCAATGAGCAGTTCTTC. Residues: CASHEPGTPNEQFF.

CDR3 DNA sequence: TGCGCCAGCAGCGCTAATCCTAAACAGGTCGGCATTCAGTACTTC. Protein: CASSANPKQVGIQYF. The V and J genes are TRBV4-1 and TRBJ2-4, with a possible D match to TRBD1 (5 bases). Germline loops: CDR1 MGHRA, CDR2 YSYEKL. This CDR3 is 15 amino acids long. The ends were cut back, 5 bases at V and 9 bases at J, with 20 bases in the middle.

The genes are TRBV27 and TRBJ1-2; D not resolved. The CDR3 extends over 17 amino acids. Trimming removed 2 bases at V and 5 bases at J, with 21 bases between. Germline V CDR1 and CDR2: MNHEY, SMNVEV (reference sequence). CDR3 residues: CASSLKASGVQGYGYTF. The CDR3 region has the DNA TGTGCCAGCAGTTTAAAAGCCAGCGGGGTTCAAGGGTATGGCTACACCTTC.

This clone was seen only a few times. The V and J genes are TRBV5-1 and TRBJ2-4; 8 nucleotides agree with TRBD2. CDR1 and CDR2 from the germline V gene are SGHRS and YFSETQ. J gave up 12 bases and V 0 bases, and 5 bases lay outside the gene matches. The CDR3 has 13 residues. The chain's CDR3 is CASSLDGLAGQYF. The CDR3 nucleotides read TGCGCCAGCAGCTTGGATGGACTAGCCGGTCAGTACTTC.

About this clone itself: Just one base apart from a much larger clone, this may be a read error. The J gene is TRBJ2-2, the V gene TRBV4-3, with 8 bases aligning to TRBD2. CDR1 and CDR2 from the germline V gene are LGHNA and YSLEER. J lost 3 bases, V lost 6 bases, and 9 bases had no gene match. The CDR3 spans 16 residues. In DNA form, the CDR3 reads TGCGCCAGCAGTCTCAGGCGGGGGGCGGACACCGGGGAGCTGTTTTTT. Translated: CASSLRRGADTGELFF.

In this sample, this clone turned up a few times. The rearrangement links TRBV18 to TRBJ2-3; perhaps TRBD2 as D (5 bases). Trimming removed 3 bases at V and 5 bases at J, with 12 bases between. CDR1 and CDR2 (germline): KGHSH, LQKENI. The CDR3 totals 14 residues. The DNA of the CDR3 is TGTGCCAGCTCACCCGGACTGGCCCAAGATACGCAGTATTTT. Its translation: CASSPGLAQDTQYF.

This clone appeared many times. This chain joins TRBV7-3 and TRBJ2-2, with TRBD2 identical over 14 bases. The CDR3 loop spans 18 amino acids. Losses at the gene ends were 5 bases for V and 4 bases for J; bases not matched to a gene: 9. Looked up from germline, CDR1 is SGHTA and CDR2 is FQGTGA. CDR3 coding DNA: TGTGCCAGCAGCGCCCCGGGACTAGCGGGAGTGGGCACCGGGGAGCTGTTTTTT. This sequence encodes CASSAPGLAGVGTGELFF.

The genes are TRBV14 and TRBJ2-7; TRBD2 might be the D (5 bases). The CDR3 runs to 13 residues. CDR1 is SGHDN, CDR2 FVKESK, per germline. Trimming pared 1 base from V and 6 bases from J, leaving 10 bases between. The CDR3 sequence is CASSQARGSEQYF. CDR3 coding DNA: TGTGCCAGCAGCCAAGCCCGAGGGTCCGAGCAGTACTTC.

In this sample, this clone turned up a few times. The V gene is TRBV29-1, the J gene TRBJ2-7, with D perhaps TRBD2 (6 bases). CDR3 size: 11 residues. Trimming stripped 7 bases from V and 6 bases from J, with 13 bases between. Per the germline V gene, CDR1 is SQVTM and CDR2 is ANQGSEA. CDR3 sequence reads: CSGAGPGEQYF. CDR3 DNA: TGCAGCGGCGCGGGACCCGGCGAGCAGTACTTC.

This clone was recorded at least ten times. This chain uses TRBV2 with TRBJ1-2; 7 nucleotides line up with TRBD1. After removal of 5 bases from V and 3 bases from J, the junction contained 3 bases not matched to a gene. Germline loops: CDR1 SNHLY, CDR2 FYNNEI. The CDR3 spans 13 residues. CDR3 residues: CASSSQGDYGYTF. The CDR3 DNA is TGTGCCAGCAGTTCCCAGGGGGACTATGGCTACACCTTC.

This clone was counted between two and nine times. This chain connects TRBV5-1 to TRBJ2-7; no clear D. Trimming stripped 3 bases from V and 9 bases from J, with 19 bases between. This CDR3 has 14 residues. Germline values: CDR1 SGHRS, CDR2 YFSETQ. CDR3 amino acids: CASSYGQAENGQYF. The CDR3 nucleotides read TGCGCCAGCAGCTATGGGCAGGCTGAGAACGGGCAGTACTTC.